A selection of T cell receptor beta chains follows, all from one sample in a study of identical twins. TCRdb processed the 5' RACE reads anew with MiXCR; each CDR3 protein has one entry. The table shows about 260,000 distinct CDR3 sequences, with roughly 7% occurring only once. The same data also went into a second study, on yellow fever vaccine responses in identical twins.

The sequenced sample consisted of memory (CD45RO+) T cells sorted from blood. The receptor set was obtained from a woman aged 18-35 years in good health. The CDR3 runs from the conserved cysteine through the conserved F or W. The order of the fields is J gene, clone size, D gene, V gene, CDR3 protein, CDR3 DNA. D genes are given only for firm matches. Some rows mark clone size as missing; the rest say once, few, many or name a class of expanded clone.

>TRBJ2-3|many|-|TRBV29-1
CSVEDGRNPLDTQYF
TGCAGCGTTGAAGATGGGAGAAATCCCCTGGATACGCAGTATTTT
>TRBJ2-1|many|TRBD2|TRBV10-3
CAISDLLAAEQFF
TGTGCCATCAGTGATTTACTAGCGGCTGAGCAGTTCTTC
>TRBJ1-2|many|TRBD1|TRBV7-9
CASSLAGQDYGYTF
TGTGCCAGCAGCTTAGCAGGACAGGACTATGGCTACACCTTC
>TRBJ2-1|few|-|TRBV20-1
CSALSSYNEQFF
TGCAGTGCTCTCAGCTCCTACAATGAGCAGTTCTTC
>TRBJ2-2|-|TRBD2|TRBV7-2
CASSLVGLAVRGELFF
TGTGCCAGCAGCCTAGTTGGACTAGCGGTGCGCGGGGAGCTGTTTTTT
>TRBJ2-7|-|-|TRBV6-5
CASRKHYEQYF
TGTGCCAGCAGAAAACACTACGAGCAGTACTTC
>TRBJ2-7|-|-|TRBV27
CASSRGQRGYEQYF
TGTGCCAGCAGCCGCGGACAGCGAGGGTACGAGCAGTACTTC
>TRBJ1-6|few|TRBD1|TRBV7-8
CASSQGTGSYNSPLHF
TGTGCCAGCAGCCAAGGGACAGGGTCCTATAATTCACCCCTCCACTTT
>TRBJ2-5|few|-|TRBV2
CASSQGAGLGRGVQETQYF
TGTGCCAGCAGTCAGGGGGCAGGACTAGGCAGGGGGGTACAAGAGACCCAGTACTTC
>TRBJ2-5|-|-|TRBV20-1
CSATHIETQYF
TGCAGTGCCACGCATATAGAGACCCAGTACTTC
>TRBJ2-3|many|TRBD2|TRBV20-1
CSARMLAGDTDTQYF
TGCAGTGCTAGAATGCTAGCGGGTGATACAGATACGCAGTATTTT
>TRBJ1-6|-|TRBD1|TRBV4-1
CASRQGFENSPLHF
TGCGCCAGTCGACAGGGTTTTGAAAATTCACCCCTCCACTTT
>TRBJ2-1|-|TRBD2|TRBV11-1
CASSLVRWREGDRSYNEQFF
TGTGCCAGCAGCTTAGTACGCTGGCGGGAGGGGGATCGCTCCTACAATGAGCAGTTCTTC
>TRBJ1-4|many|-|TRBV20-1
CSARDPMINEKLFF
TGCAGTGCTAGAGATCCAATGATTAATGAAAAACTGTTTTTT
>TRBJ2-4|-|-|TRBV15
CATSRDPVDIQYF
TGTGCCACCAGCAGGGACCCTGTGGACATTCAGTACTTC
>TRBJ2-1|many|-|TRBV5-1
CASSLGVDREQFF
TGCGCCAGCAGCTTGGGGGTCGACAGGGAGCAGTTCTTC
>TRBJ2-7|few|TRBD2|TRBV7-6
CASSLEQGLAGGPSYF
TGTGCCAGCAGCTTAGAGCAAGGGCTAGCGGGAGGGCCATCGTACTTC
>TRBJ2-3|-|-|TRBV11-2
CASSKSAGPSTDTQYF
TGTGCCAGCAGCAAAAGCGCGGGACCCAGCACAGATACGCAGTATTTT
>TRBJ1-3|-|-|TRBV3-1
CASSQDGWNTIYF
TGTGCCAGCAGCCAAGATGGGTGGAACACCATATATTTT
>TRBJ2-3|few|-|TRBV11-2
CASSPRGLWGDTQYF
TGTGCCAGCAGCCCCCGCGGATTGTGGGGAGATACGCAGTATTTT
>TRBJ2-3|few|-|TRBV27
CASSLRVGSTDTQYF
TGTGCCAGCAGTTTGCGAGTCGGAAGCACAGATACGCAGTATTTT
>TRBJ2-1|many|TRBD2|TRBV7-8
CASAGTSVGDEQFF
TGTGCCAGCGCCGGGACTAGCGTCGGGGATGAGCAGTTCTTC
>TRBJ2-2|many|TRBD2|TRBV10-3
CAIRATSGPNTGELFF
TGTGCCATCAGGGCGACTAGCGGACCAAACACCGGGGAGCTGTTTTTT
>TRBJ2-1|-|TRBD2|TRBV12-3/TRBV12-4
CASSWALQREANEQFF
TGTGCCAGCAGCTGGGCTTTACAGCGGGAAGCCAATGAGCAGTTCTTC
>TRBJ2-1|-|-|TRBV7-6
CASSSPFGEQFF
TGTGCCAGCAGTTCCCCCTTTGGTGAGCAGTTCTTC
>TRBJ2-3|many|TRBD2|TRBV5-1
CAGPAGADTQYF
TGCGCCGGACCCGCGGGGGCAGATACGCAGTATTTT
>TRBJ1-2|few|-|TRBV28
CASSPEASGVKGYTF
TGTGCCAGCAGTCCAGAAGCGTCGGGGGTAAAGGGCTACACCTTC
>TRBJ1-6|-|-|TRBV29-1
CSAAEGGNSPLHF
TGCAGCGCGGCGGAGGGAGGGAATTCACCCCTCCACTTT
>TRBJ2-3|-|TRBD1|TRBV2
CASRSWDRSTDTQYF
TGTGCCAGCAGAAGCTGGGACAGGAGCACAGATACGCAGTATTTT
>TRBJ2-3|many|-|TRBV5-1
CASSFEPKSTDTQYF
TGCGCCAGCAGCTTCGAGCCCAAAAGCACAGATACGCAGTATTTT
>TRBJ1-4|few|-|TRBV7-9
CASSLVFQGRANEKLFF
TGTGCCAGCAGCTTAGTATTCCAGGGGAGGGCTAATGAAAAACTGTTTTTT
>TRBJ1-2|many|TRBD1|TRBV12-3/TRBV12-4
CASSLRDSYGYTF
TGTGCCAGCAGTTTAAGGGACAGCTATGGCTACACCTTC
>TRBJ2-1|-|TRBD1|TRBV4-2
CASSLTETGTYNEQFF
TGTGCCAGCAGCCTCACCGAGACAGGGACGTACAATGAGCAGTTCTTC
>TRBJ2-4|many|TRBD1|TRBV20-1
CSATSGQGATKNIQYF
TGCAGTGCTACCTCCGGACAGGGGGCTACCAAAAACATTCAGTACTTC
>TRBJ1-1|few|-|TRBV20-1
CSADKAVNTEAFF
TGCAGTGCTGATAAGGCAGTGAACACTGAAGCTTTCTTT
>TRBJ2-2|few|-|TRBV3-1
CASSQDSPTTGELFF
TGTGCCAGCAGCCAAGACTCACCAACCACCGGGGAGCTGTTTTTT
>TRBJ1-4|many|TRBD1|TRBV10-3
CAISESRGQSNEKLFF
TGTGCCATCAGTGAGTCCCGGGGACAGAGTAATGAAAAACTGTTTTTT
>TRBJ2-3|many|TRBD1|TRBV6-5
CASSYAGTVGTDTQYF
TGTGCCAGCAGTTACGCCGGGACAGTGGGCACAGATACGCAGTATTTT
>TRBJ2-7|-|TRBD1|TRBV20-1
CCARGQGAGGVYEQYF
TGCTGTGCTAGAGGCCAGGGGGCAGGTGGGGTCTACGAGCAGTACTTC
>TRBJ1-4|many|TRBD1|TRBV29-1
CSVRDSVREKLFF
TGCAGCGTTCGGGACAGTGTACGGGAAAAACTGTTTTTT
>TRBJ2-5|few|-|TRBV5-1
CASSRDKQETQYF
TGCGCCAGCAGCCGCGACAAACAAGAGACCCAGTACTTC
>TRBJ1-2|many|-|TRBV5-1
CASSLEAGLEGYTF
TGCGCCAGCAGCTTAGAGGCAGGGTTGGAAGGCTACACCTTC
>TRBJ2-7|-|TRBD1|TRBV28
CASRRVGTGQYEQYF
TGTGCCAGCAGACGAGTCGGGACAGGCCAATACGAGCAGTACTTC
>TRBJ2-7|few|TRBD1|TRBV11-3
CASSLVTGTGLSYEQYF
TGTGCCAGCAGCTTAGTTACGGGGACAGGGCTATCCTACGAGCAGTACTTC
>TRBJ2-1|few|TRBD1|TRBV7-6
CASSTGTGETNEQFF
TGTGCCAGCAGCACCGGGACAGGGGAAACCAATGAGCAGTTCTTC
>TRBJ2-1|many|-|TRBV5-1
CASSSLTGQFF
TGCGCCAGCAGCTCGCTGACAGGACAGTTCTTC
>TRBJ2-7|once|-|TRBV7-2
CASSLIGGTNYEQYF
TGTGCCAGCAGCTTAATCGGCGGGACGAACTACGAGCAGTACTTC
>TRBJ1-6|many|TRBD1|TRBV5-1
CASSQTGEVSPLHF
TGCGCCAGCAGCCAGACAGGGGAGGTCTCACCCCTCCACTTT
>TRBJ2-3|-|-|TRBV18
CASSPSPLADTQYF
TGTGCCAGCTCACCAAGCCCGTTAGCAGATACGCAGTATTTT
>TRBJ2-1|-|-|TRBV11-3
CASSSDRDSSYNEQFF
TGTGCCAGCAGCTCGGACCGGGACTCCTCTTACAATGAGCAGTTCTTC
>TRBJ2-1|many|TRBD2|TRBV5-1
CASSPGLTSSYNEQFF
TGCGCCAGCAGCCCGGGACTAACGAGCTCCTACAATGAGCAGTTCTTC
>TRBJ2-1|many|-|TRBV10-3
CAINDGGSSYNEQFF
TGTGCCATCAATGACGGGGGAAGCTCCTACAATGAGCAGTTCTTC
>TRBJ1-1|few|TRBD1|TRBV5-1
CASSPGQGNTEAFF
TGCGCCAGCAGCCCGGGACAGGGGAACACTGAAGCTTTCTTT
>TRBJ2-1|-|TRBD2|TRBV2
CASRTSGTSIGNEQFF
TGTGCCAGCAGGACTAGCGGGACATCAATCGGGAATGAGCAGTTCTTC
>TRBJ2-1|many|-|TRBV20-1
CSASERDEQFF
TGCAGTGCTAGTGAGAGGGATGAGCAGTTCTTC